Listed below are T cell receptor beta chains from one sample, sequenced in a study of early T cells in non-severe SARS-CoV-2 infection. TCRdb analysed the 5' RACE reads with MiXCR anew, one entry per CDR3 protein. The profile shows 50,000 to 80,000 distinct CDR3 sequences, over 4.5% of them singletons. Sequencing was carried out using whole blood. Receptor source: an adult who was a healthcare worker with PCR-confirmed SARS-CoV-2 infection or an uninfected control (not recorded which). Each CDR3 is given with its conserved first and last residue. D genes are given only for firm matches. Expanded clones get a size class; other rows say once, few or many, or leave the size out.

clone size	J gene	V gene	D gene	CDR3 DNA	CDR3 protein
many	TRBJ2-2	TRBV13	NA	TGTGCCAGCAGCTTAAGGGCTATCACCGGGGAGCTGTTTTTT	CASSLRAITGELFF
many	TRBJ1-1	TRBV7-9	NA	TGTGCCAGCAGCTTAGGAGGAAGCACTGAAGCTTTCTTT	CASSLGGSTEAFF
NA	TRBJ2-3	TRBV3-1	NA	TGTGCCAGCAGCCAAATCACAGATACGCGGTATTTT	CASSQITDTRYF
NA	TRBJ2-3	TRBV7-2	TRBD1	TGTGCCAGCAGCATCCCATTTTGGGACAGGGAGTTGGGAGAGCAGTATTTT	CASSIPFWDRELGEQYF
many	TRBJ1-2	TRBV19	TRBD1	TGTGCCAGTAGTCGGACAGGGACTAACTATGGCTACACCTTC	CASSRTGTNYGYTF
many	TRBJ2-1	TRBV4-1	TRBD1	TGCGCCAGCAAATTTGGACAGGGGGCAAATGAGCAGTTCTTC	CASKFGQGANEQFF
many	TRBJ2-2	TRBV7-2	NA	TGTGCCAGCAGCTTAACCCTCGGACCCGATACCGGGGAGCTGTTTTTT	CASSLTLGPDTGELFF
many	TRBJ2-3	TRBV29-1	NA	TGCAGCGTTGTTGAGGGGGGCACAGATACGCAGTATTTT	CSVVEGGTDTQYF
few	TRBJ1-2	TRBV20-1	NA	TGCAGTGCTCGCACCACCGGGGGTAACGGCTACACCTTC	CSARTTGGNGYTF
many	TRBJ2-3	TRBV5-1	TRBD2	TGCGCCAGCGCCCAGCGGGAGACCACAGATACGCAGTATTTT	CASAQRETTDTQYF
many	TRBJ1-6	TRBV2	TRBD1	TGTGCCAGCAGCCTATTGACAGGGTTCAATTCACCCCTCCACTTT	CASSLLTGFNSPLHF
few	TRBJ2-3	TRBV7-2	TRBD2	TGTGCCAGCAGCGCTCAGCGGGGCTTCACAGATACGCAGTATTTT	CASSAQRGFTDTQYF
many	TRBJ2-3	TRBV4-2	NA	TGTGCCAGCAGCCAATATGTTAACGCGGGTGTTAATACGCAGTATTTT	CASSQYVNAGVNTQYF
NA	TRBJ2-3	TRBV19	TRBD1	TGTGCCAGTAGTACGGACAGGGCGAATACGCAGTATTTT	CASSTDRANTQYF
few	TRBJ1-3	TRBV9	NA	TGTGCCAGCGGGGACCTCTCTGGAAACACCATATATTTT	CASGDLSGNTIYF
many	TRBJ1-2	TRBV19	NA	TGTGCCAGTAGTATGTCGGCCGGACCTAACTATGGCTACACCTTC	CASSMSAGPNYGYTF
NA	TRBJ2-1	TRBV6-6	TRBD2	TGTGCCAGCAGTTTCACTAGCGGGGGGCCGTTTGAGCAGTTCTTC	CASSFTSGGPFEQFF
many	TRBJ2-3	TRBV20-1	TRBD1	TGCAGTGCTAGAACAGGGGCAGCAGATACGCAGTATTTT	CSARTGAADTQYF
many	TRBJ1-3	TRBV10-2	NA	TGCGCCAGCAGTGAGAGGATAAACACCATATATTTT	CASSERINTIYF
many	TRBJ2-3	TRBV3-1	NA	TGTGCCAGCAGAGGCACAGATACGCAGTATTTT	CASRGTDTQYF
NA	TRBJ1-4	TRBV18	NA	TGTGCCAGCTCAGACCTTAATGAAAAACTGTTTTTT	CASSDLNEKLFF
many	TRBJ1-3	TRBV7-2	NA	TGTGCCAGCAGCTTAGGTGATGTAGGTGGAAACACCATATATTTT	CASSLGDVGGNTIYF
few	TRBJ1-2	TRBV12-3/TRBV12-4	NA	TGTGCCAGCAGTTTAGGTTCCCTCTATGGCTACACCTTC	CASSLGSLYGYTF
NA	TRBJ2-1	TRBV7-9	TRBD2	TGTGCCAGCAGCAGGACTAGCGATGCGTCCTACAATGAGCAGTTCTTC	CASSRTSDASYNEQFF
NA	TRBJ2-1	TRBV30	TRBD2	TGTGCCGGCGGGACTAGCGGGAGGGGGGATGAGCAGTTCTTC	CAGGTSGRGDEQFF
few	TRBJ2-3	TRBV4-3	NA	TGCGCCAGCAGCCAAGATGGCCTAGCGAGGACAGATACGCAGTATTTT	CASSQDGLARTDTQYF
NA	TRBJ2-4	TRBV11-2	TRBD2	TGTGCCAGCAGCTTACGTCGGCAGGGAGTAGCGGGAACTGAAAACATTCAGTACTTC	CASSLRRQGVAGTENIQYF
many	TRBJ1-2	TRBV19	NA	TGTGCCAGTGGAGGACAGTCCTATGGCTACACCTTC	CASGGQSYGYTF
NA	TRBJ2-4	TRBV14	NA	TGTGCCAGCAGCCAAGATCTTAGCAGGAACATTCAGTACTTC	CASSQDLSRNIQYF
many	TRBJ2-7	TRBV20-1	NA	TGCAGTGCTAGGGCCGGGGGCCTCTACGAGCAGTACTTC	CSARAGGLYEQYF
NA	TRBJ2-1	TRBV5-1	NA	TGCGCCAGCAGTACTTTCGGCGGAGACCACACGAGGAATGAGCAGTTCTTC	CASSTFGGDHTRNEQFF
many	TRBJ1-1	TRBV20-1	NA	TGCAGTGCTAAGTCCCCGGGAGGTACTGAAGCTTTCTTT	CSAKSPGGTEAFF
NA	TRBJ2-1	TRBV11-2	NA	TGTGCCAGCAGCTTAATGAGGGGTTTTGAGCAGTTCTTC	CASSLMRGFEQFF
many	TRBJ1-5	TRBV19	TRBD1	TGTGCCAGTGCTGACAGGGGCAATCAGCCCCAGCATTTT	CASADRGNQPQHF
many	TRBJ2-7	TRBV10-3	TRBD1	TGTGCCATCAGGCCCGGGACAGGAGTATGGGAGCAGTACTTC	CAIRPGTGVWEQYF
many	TRBJ2-7	TRBV5-1	NA	TGCGCCAGCACCCGTTTAGCCGGGAGTAGCTACGAGCAGTACTTC	CASTRLAGSSYEQYF
many	TRBJ2-3	TRBV7-2	TRBD1	TGTGCCAGCAGCTTGACAGGGACATACACAGATACGCAGTATTTT	CASSLTGTYTDTQYF
many	TRBJ2-5	TRBV3-1	NA	TGTGCCAGCAGCCAAGACCGGGCTTACCAAGAGACCCAGTACTTC	CASSQDRAYQETQYF
NA	TRBJ2-1	TRBV4-1	TRBD2	TGCGCCAGCAGCCTAATTCCTAGCGGAACCTACAATGAGCAGTTCTTC	CASSLIPSGTYNEQFF
many	TRBJ2-3	TRBV10-3	TRBD2	TGTGCCCTGTCCGGGACTAGCAGGGATACGCAGTATTTT	CALSGTSRDTQYF
few	TRBJ2-7	TRBV6-2/TRBV6-3	NA	TGTGCCAGCAGTTACTCGTATCGGGTGGGCGAGCAGTACTTC	CASSYSYRVGEQYF
few	TRBJ2-7	TRBV7-9	NA	TGTGCCAGCAGCTCCGACGATTACGAGCAGTACTTC	CASSSDDYEQYF
NA	TRBJ2-5	TRBV20-1	TRBD2	TGCAGTGCTACCGGGACTAGCGGCCAAGAGACCCAGTACTTC	CSATGTSGQETQYF
NA	TRBJ2-5	TRBV9	NA	TGTGCCAGCAGCGTAGATGATAAGAGCGAGGGAAGCCAAGAGACCCAGTACTTC	CASSVDDKSEGSQETQYF
many	TRBJ1-5	TRBV2	NA	TGTGCCAGCAGCGTGGAAAATCAGCCCCAGCATTTT	CASSVENQPQHF
many	TRBJ2-7	TRBV4-3	NA	TGCGCCAGCAGCCAAAATGTAGGACGGGTTGCCTACGAGCAGTACTTC	CASSQNVGRVAYEQYF
many	TRBJ1-6	TRBV2	TRBD1	TGTGCAGTGGAGGGGGCAGTTTGGAATTCACCCCTCCACTTT	CAVEGAVWNSPLHF
many	TRBJ2-3	TRBV6-6	NA	TGTGCCAGCAGTTACCGGGATACGCAGTATTTT	CASSYRDTQYF
many	TRBJ2-3	TRBV18	NA	TGTGCCAGCTCACCAGGAGATCGGGATACGCAGTATTTT	CASSPGDRDTQYF
many	TRBJ2-3	TRBV11-2	NA	TGTGCCAGCAGCGACGGGCCTACTAGCACAGATACGCAGTATTTT	CASSDGPTSTDTQYF
NA	TRBJ1-4	TRBV27	NA	TGTGCCAGCAGTTTAGGGGCAAGAGGGGAACTGTTTTTT	CASSLGARGELFF
NA	TRBJ2-2	TRBV11-3	TRBD1	TGTGCCAGCAGCTCCCGGGACAGGCCGGGGGAGCTGTTTTTT	CASSSRDRPGELFF
many	TRBJ1-1	TRBV27	NA	TGTGCCAGCAGGTCAGGGAACACTGAAGCTTTCTTT	CASRSGNTEAFF
few	TRBJ1-3	TRBV30	NA	TGTGCCTGGAGTACCGGTGCCAGGGTCTTCGACACCATATATTTT	CAWSTGARVFDTIYF
many	TRBJ2-1	TRBV12-3/TRBV12-4	TRBD2	TGTGCCAGCAGTTTAAGCGGGAGGACGTACAATGAGCAGTTCTTC	CASSLSGRTYNEQFF
NA	TRBJ2-3	TRBV29-1	NA	TGCAGCGCTGCCCCGGGGGACACAGATACGCAGTATTTT	CSAAPGDTDTQYF
few	TRBJ1-2	TRBV9	TRBD1	TGTGCCAGCAGCGTAGTAGGGGGCGGCTACACCTTC	CASSVVGGGYTF